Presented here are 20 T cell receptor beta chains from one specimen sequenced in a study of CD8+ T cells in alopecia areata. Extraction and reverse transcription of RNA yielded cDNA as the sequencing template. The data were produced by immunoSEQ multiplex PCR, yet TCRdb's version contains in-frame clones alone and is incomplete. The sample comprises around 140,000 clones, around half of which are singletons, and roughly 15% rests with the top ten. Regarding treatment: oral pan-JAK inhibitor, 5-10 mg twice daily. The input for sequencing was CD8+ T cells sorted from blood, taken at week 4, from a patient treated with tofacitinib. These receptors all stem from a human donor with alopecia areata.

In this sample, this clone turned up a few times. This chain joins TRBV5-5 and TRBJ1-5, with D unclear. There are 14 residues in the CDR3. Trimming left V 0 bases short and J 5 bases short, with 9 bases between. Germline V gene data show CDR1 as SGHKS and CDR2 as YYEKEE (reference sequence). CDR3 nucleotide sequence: TGTGCCAGCAGCTTGGTCGGGTCGGATCAGCCCCAGCATTTT. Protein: CASSLVGSDQPQHF. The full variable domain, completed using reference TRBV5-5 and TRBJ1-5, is DAGVTQSPTHLIKTRGQQVTLRCSPISGHKSVSWYQQVLGQGPQFIFQYYEKEERGRGNFPDRFSARQFPNYSSELNVNALLLGDSALYLCASSLVGSDQPQHFGDGTRLSIL.

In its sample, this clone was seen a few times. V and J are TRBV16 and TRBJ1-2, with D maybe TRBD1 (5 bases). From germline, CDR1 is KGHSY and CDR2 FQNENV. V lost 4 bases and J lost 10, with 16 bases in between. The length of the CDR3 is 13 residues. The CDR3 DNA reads TGTGCCAGCAGCCCGCAGGGTCACGAGGACTACACCTTC. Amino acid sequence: CASSPQGHEDYTF.

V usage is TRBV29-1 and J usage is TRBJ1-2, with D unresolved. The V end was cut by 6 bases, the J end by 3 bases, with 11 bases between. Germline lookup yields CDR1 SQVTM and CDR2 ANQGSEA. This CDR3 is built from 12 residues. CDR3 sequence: CSVPTGHYGYTF. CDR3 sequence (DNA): TGCAGCGTCCCTACCGGGCACTATGGCTACACCTTC.

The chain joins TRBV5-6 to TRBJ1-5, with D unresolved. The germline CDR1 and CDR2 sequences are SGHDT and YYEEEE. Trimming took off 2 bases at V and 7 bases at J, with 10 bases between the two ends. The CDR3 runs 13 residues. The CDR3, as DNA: TGTGCCAGCAGCTTTGAAGGAGGACAGCCCCAGCATTTT. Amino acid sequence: CASSFEGGQPQHF.

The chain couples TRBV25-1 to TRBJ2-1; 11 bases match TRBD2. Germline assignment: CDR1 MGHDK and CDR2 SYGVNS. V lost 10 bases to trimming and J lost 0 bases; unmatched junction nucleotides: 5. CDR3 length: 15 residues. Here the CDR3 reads CATLLAGGSYNEQFF. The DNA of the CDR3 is TGTGCCACCCTTCTAGCGGGGGGCTCCTACAATGAGCAGTTCTTC.

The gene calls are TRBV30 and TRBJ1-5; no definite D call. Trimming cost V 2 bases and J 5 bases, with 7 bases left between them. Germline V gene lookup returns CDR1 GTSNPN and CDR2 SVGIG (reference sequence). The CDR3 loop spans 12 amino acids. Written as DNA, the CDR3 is TGTGCCTGGAGTAAACTTGATCAGCCCCAGCATTTT. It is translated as CAWSKLDQPQHF.

The CDR3 spells CSVTGGMNTEAFF. CDR3 coding DNA: TGCAGCGTGACAGGGGGCATGAACACTGAAGCTTTCTTT. The chain combines TRBV29-1 with TRBJ1-1, with TRBD1 matching 10 bases. The germline gives CDR1 SQVTM, CDR2 ANQGSEA. The CDR3 consists of 13 residues. The V segment lost 6 bases and the J segment 0 bases; nucleotides outside the gene matches: 1.

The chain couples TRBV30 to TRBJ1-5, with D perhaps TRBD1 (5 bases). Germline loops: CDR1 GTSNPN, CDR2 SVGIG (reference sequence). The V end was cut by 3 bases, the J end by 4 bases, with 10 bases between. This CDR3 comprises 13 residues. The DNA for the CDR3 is TGTGCCTGGAGCACGGAGGGGAATCAGCCCCAGCATTTT. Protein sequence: CAWSTEGNQPQHF.

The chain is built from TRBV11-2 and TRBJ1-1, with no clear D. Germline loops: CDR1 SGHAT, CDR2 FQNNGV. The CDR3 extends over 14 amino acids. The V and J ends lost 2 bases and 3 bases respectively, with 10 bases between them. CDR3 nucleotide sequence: TGTGCCAGCAGCTTACGTCCGGACGACACTGAAGCTTTCTTT. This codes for CASSLRPDDTEAFF.

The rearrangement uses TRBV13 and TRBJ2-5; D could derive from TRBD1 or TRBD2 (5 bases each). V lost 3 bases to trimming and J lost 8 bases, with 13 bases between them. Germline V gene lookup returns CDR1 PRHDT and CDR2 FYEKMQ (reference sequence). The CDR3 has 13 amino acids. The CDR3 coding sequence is TGTGCCAGCAGCTTCGGGACCATCACTACCCAGTACTTC. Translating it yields CASSFGTITTQYF.

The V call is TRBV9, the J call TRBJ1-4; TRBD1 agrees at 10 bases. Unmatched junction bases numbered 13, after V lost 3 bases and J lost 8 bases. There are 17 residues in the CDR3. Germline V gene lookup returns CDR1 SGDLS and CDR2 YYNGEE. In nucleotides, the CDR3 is TGTGCCAGCAGCGAGCCCCCGAGGGACAGGGGAGAAGAAAAACTGTTTTTT. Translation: CASSEPPRDRGEEKLFF.

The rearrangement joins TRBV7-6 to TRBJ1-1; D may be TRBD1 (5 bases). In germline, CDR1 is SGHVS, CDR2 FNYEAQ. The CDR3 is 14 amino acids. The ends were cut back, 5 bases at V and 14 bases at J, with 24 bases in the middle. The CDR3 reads CASSRPASGTDRFF. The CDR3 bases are TGTGCCAGCAGCCGCCCGGCGAGTGGGACCGATCGGTTCTTT. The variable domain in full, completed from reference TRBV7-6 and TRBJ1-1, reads GAGVSQSPRYKVTKRGQDVALRCDPISGHVSLYWYRQALGQGPEFLTYFNYEAQQDKSGLPNDRFSAERPEGSISTLTIQRTEQRDSAMYRCASSRPASGTDRFFGQGTRLTVV.

The CDR3 sequence is CASSQLAGGTDTQYF. CDR3 DNA sequence: TGTGCCAGCAGTCAACTAGCGGGGGGCACAGATACGCAGTATTTT. The rearrangement uses TRBV6-5 and TRBJ2-3, with 11 bases lining up with TRBD2. CDR3 size: 15 residues. CDR1 and CDR2 from the germline V gene are MNHEY and SVGAGI. V gave up 5 bases and J gave up 1 base; unmatched junction bases: 2.

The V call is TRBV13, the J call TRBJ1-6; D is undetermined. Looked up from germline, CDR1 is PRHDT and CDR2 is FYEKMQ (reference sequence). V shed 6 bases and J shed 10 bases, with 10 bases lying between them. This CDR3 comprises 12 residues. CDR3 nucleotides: TGTGCCAGCAGTTTACAATGGTCACCCCTCCACTTT. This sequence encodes CASSLQWSPLHF.

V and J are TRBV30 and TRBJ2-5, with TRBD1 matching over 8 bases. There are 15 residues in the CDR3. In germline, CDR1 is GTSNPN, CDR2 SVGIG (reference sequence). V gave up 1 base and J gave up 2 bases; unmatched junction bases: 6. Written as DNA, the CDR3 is TGTGCCTGGAGTGGGACAGGGTTGGAACAAGAGACCCAGTACTTC. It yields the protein CAWSGTGLEQETQYF.

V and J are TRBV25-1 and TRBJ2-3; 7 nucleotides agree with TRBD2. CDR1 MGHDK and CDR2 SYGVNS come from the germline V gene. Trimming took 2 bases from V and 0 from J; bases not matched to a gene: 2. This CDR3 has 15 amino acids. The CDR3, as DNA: TGTGCCAGCAGTGAAGGGAGGGGTAGCACAGATACGCAGTATTTT. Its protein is CASSEGRGSTDTQYF.

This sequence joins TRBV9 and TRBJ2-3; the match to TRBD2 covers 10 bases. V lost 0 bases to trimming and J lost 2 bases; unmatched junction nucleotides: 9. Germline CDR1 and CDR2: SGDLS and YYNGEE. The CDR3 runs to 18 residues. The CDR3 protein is CASSVVEWTSGDTDTQYF. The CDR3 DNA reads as TGTGCCAGCAGCGTAGTTGAATGGACTAGCGGAGACACAGATACGCAGTATTTT. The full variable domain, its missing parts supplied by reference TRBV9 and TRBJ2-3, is DSGVTQTPKHLITATGQRVTLRCSPRSGDLSVYWYQQSLDQGLQFLIQYYNGEERAKGNILERFSAQQFPDLHSELNLSSLELGDSALYFCASSVVEWTSGDTDTQYFGPGTRLTVL.

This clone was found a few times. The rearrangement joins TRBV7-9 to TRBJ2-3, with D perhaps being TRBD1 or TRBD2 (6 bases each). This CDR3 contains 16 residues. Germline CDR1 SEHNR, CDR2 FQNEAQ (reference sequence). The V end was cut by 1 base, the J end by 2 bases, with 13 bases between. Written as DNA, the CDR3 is TGTGCCAGCAGCTTAGGACTCGGGGGCACCACAGATACGCAGTATTTT. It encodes CASSLGLGGTTDTQYF.

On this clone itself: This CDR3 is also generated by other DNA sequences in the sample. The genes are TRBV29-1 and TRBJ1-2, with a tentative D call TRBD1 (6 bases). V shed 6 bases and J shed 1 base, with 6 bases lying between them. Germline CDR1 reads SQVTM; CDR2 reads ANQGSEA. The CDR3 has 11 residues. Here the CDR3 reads CSVQGNYGYTF. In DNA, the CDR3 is TGCAGCGTACAGGGTAACTATGGCTACACCTTC.

CDR3 sequence reads: CAWSIGSYEKLFF. The CDR3 region has the DNA TGTGCCTGGAGTATTGGGAGTTATGAAAAACTGTTTTTT. V is TRBV30 and J is TRBJ1-4; D is uncertain. The CDR3 contains 13 residues. CDR1 and CDR2 from the germline V gene are GTSNPN and SVGIG (reference sequence). V lost 2 bases to trimming and J lost 6 bases, with 10 bases between them.